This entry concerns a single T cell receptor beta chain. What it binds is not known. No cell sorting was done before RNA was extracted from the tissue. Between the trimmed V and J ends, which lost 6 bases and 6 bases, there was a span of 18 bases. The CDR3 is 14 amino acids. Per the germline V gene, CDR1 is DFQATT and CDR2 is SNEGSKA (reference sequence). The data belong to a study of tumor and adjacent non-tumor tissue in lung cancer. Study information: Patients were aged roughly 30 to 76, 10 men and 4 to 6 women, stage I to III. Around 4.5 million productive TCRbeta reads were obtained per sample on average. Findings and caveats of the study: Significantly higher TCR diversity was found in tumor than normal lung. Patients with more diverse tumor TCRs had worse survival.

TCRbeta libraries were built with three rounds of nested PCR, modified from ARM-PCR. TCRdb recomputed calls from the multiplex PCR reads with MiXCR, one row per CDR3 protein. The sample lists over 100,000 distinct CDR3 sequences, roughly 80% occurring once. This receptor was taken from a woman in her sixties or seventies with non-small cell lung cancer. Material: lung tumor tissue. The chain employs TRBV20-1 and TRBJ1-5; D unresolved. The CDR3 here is CSAPGHGIGQPQHF. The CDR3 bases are TGCAGTGCCCCTGGCCACGGTATAGGTCAGCCCCAGCATTTT.